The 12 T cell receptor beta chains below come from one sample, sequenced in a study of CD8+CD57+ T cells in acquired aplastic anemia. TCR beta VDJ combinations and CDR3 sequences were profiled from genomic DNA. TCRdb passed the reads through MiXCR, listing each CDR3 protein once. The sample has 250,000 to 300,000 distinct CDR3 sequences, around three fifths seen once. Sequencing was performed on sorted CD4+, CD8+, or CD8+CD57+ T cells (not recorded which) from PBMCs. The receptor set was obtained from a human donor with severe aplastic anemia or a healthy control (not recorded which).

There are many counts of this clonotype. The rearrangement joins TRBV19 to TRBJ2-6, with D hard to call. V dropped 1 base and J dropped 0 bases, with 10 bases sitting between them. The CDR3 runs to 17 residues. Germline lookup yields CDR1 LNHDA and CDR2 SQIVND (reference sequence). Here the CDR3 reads CASSIAVSSSGANVLTF. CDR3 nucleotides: TGTGCCAGTAGTATAGCGGTCAGCTCCTCTGGGGCCAACGTCCTGACTTTC.

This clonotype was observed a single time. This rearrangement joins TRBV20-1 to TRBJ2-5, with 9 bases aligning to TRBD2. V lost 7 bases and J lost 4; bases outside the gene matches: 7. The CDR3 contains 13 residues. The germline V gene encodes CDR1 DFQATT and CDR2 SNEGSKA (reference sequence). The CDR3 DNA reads TGCAGTGGTATAGCGGGGGAAGGAGAGACCCAGTACTTC. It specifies CSGIAGEGETQYF.

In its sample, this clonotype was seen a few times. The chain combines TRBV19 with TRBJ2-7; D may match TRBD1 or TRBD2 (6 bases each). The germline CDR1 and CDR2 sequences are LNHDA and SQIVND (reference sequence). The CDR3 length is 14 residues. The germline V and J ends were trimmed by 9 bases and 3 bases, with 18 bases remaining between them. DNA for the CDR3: TGTGCCAGCAGTGTTGGAGGGGGGAACTACGAGCAGTACTTC. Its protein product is CASSVGGGNYEQYF.

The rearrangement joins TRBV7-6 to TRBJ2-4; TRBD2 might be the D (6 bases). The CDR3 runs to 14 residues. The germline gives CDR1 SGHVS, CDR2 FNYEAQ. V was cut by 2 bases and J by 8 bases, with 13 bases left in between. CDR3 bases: TGTGCCAGCAGCTTACAAACGACGGGGGACATTCAGTACTTC. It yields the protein CASSLQTTGDIQYF.

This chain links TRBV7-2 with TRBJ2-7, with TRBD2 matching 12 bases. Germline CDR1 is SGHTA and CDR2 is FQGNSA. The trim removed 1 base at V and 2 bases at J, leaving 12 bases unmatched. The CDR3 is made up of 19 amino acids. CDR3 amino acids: CASSLGRRLAGAVPYEQYF. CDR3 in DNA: TGTGCCAGCAGCTTAGGTCGTCGACTAGCGGGGGCCGTTCCCTACGAGCAGTACTTC.

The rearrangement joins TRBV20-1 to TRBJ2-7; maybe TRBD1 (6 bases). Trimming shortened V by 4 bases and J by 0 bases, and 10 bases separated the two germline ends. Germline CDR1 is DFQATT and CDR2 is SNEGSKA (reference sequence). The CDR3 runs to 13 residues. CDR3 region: CSATGDNSYEQYF. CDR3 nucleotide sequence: TGCAGTGCTACCGGGGACAACTCCTACGAGCAGTACTTC.

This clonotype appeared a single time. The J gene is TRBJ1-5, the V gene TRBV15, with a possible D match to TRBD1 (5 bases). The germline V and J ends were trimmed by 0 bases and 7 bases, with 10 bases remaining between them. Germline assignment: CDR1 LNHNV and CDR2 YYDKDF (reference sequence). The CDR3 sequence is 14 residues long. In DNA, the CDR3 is TGTGCCACCAGCAGAGACGACAGAAACCAGCCCCAGCATTTT. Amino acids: CATSRDDRNQPQHF.

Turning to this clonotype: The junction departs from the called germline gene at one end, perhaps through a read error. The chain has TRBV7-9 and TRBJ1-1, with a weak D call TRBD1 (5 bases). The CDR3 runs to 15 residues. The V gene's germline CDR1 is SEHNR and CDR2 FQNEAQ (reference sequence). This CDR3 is CASSLAGPGTTEAFF. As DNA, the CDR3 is TGCGCCAGCAGCTTGGCGGGTCCGGGGACCACTGAAGCTTTCTTT. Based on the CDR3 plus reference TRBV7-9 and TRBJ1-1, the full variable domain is DTGVSQNPRHKITKRGQNVTFRCDPISEHNRLYWYRQTLGQGPEFLTYFQNEAQLEKSRLLSDRFSAERPKGSFSTLEIQRTEQGDSAMYLCASSLAGPGTTEAFFGQGTRLTVV.

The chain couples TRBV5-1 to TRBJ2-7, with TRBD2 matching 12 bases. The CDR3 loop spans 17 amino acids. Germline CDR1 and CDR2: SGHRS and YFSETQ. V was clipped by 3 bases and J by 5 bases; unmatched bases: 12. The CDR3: CASSSGGKLAGGDEQYF. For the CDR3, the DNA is TGCGCCAGCAGCTCGGGGGGAAAACTAGCGGGAGGAGACGAGCAGTACTTC.

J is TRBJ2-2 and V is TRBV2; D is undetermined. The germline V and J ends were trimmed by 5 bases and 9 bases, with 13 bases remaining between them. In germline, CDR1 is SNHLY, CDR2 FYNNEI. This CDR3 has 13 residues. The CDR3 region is CASSLDILRELFF. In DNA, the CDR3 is TGTGCCAGCAGTCTAGACATTCTCAGGGAGCTGTTTTTT.

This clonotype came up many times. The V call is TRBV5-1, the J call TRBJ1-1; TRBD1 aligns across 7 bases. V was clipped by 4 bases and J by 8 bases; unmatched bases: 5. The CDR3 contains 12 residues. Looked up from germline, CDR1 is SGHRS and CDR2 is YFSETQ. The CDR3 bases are TGCGCCAGCAGCCCGACAGGGAGCGAAGCTTTCTTT. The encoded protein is CASSPTGSEAFF. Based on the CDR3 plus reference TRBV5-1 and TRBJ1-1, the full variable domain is KAGVTQTPRYLIKTRGQQVTLSCSPISGHRSVSWYQQTPGQGLQFLFEYFSETQRNKGNFPGRFSGRQFSNSRSEMNVSTLELGDSALYLCASSPTGSEAFFGQGTRLTVV.

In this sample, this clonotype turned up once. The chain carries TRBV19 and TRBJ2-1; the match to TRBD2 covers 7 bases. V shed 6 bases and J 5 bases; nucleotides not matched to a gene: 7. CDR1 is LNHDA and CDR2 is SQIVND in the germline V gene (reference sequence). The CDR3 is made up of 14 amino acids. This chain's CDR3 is CASRLTSTNNEQFF. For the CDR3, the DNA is TGTGCCAGTAGGTTGACTAGCACCAACAATGAGCAGTTCTTC.